The rows below give T cell receptor beta chains drawn from one sample of a study of control samples from healthy donors and cancer patients. The assay was immunoSEQ multiplex PCR, and TCRdb's table has in-frame clones only and misses some. The sample yields roughly 130,000 clones, more than 80% seen once. Sequencing used blood. All receptors come from a man between 18 and 29 years old in good health. The CDR3 runs from the conserved cysteine through the conserved F or W. D genes are given only for firm matches. Size tells how often a clone was seen (once, few, many) or the class of an expanded clone, and some rows leave it out.

d_gene,j_gene,abundance,v_gene,CDR3aa,CDR3nt
.,TRBJ2-6,.,TRBV28,CASSERVGSGANVLTF,TGTGCCAGCAGTGAGAGGGTCGGCTCTGGGGCCAACGTCCTGACTTTC
.,TRBJ1-4,.,TRBV6-5,CASSPNLFRNEKLFF,TGTGCCAGCAGTCCCAATTTATTTAGAAATGAAAAACTGTTTTTT
TRBD1,TRBJ2-7,.,TRBV9,CASSVADRGAFEQYF,TGTGCCAGCAGCGTAGCGGACAGGGGTGCTTTCGAGCAGTACTTC
TRBD1,TRBJ1-5,.,TRBV6-2/TRBV6-3,CASSSSRGQKQNQPQHF,TGTGCCAGCAGTTCCAGCCGGGGACAGAAGCAAAATCAGCCCCAGCATTTT
TRBD1,TRBJ1-3,.,TRBV10-3,CAISDGTGFISGNTIYF,TGTGCCATCAGTGACGGGACAGGCTTCATCTCTGGAAACACCATATATTTT
.,TRBJ2-1,few,TRBV9,CASSVEGFRNEQFF,TGTGCCAGCAGCGTAGAGGGATTCAGGAATGAGCAGTTCTTC
TRBD1,TRBJ2-4,few,TRBV29-1,CSGDQQGAKNIQYF,TGCAGCGGGGACCAACAGGGGGCCAAAAACATTCAGTACTTC
.,TRBJ2-5,.,TRBV6-5,CASSSAAGFQETQYF,TGTGCCAGCAGTTCTGCGGCAGGGTTCCAAGAGACCCAGTACTTC
.,TRBJ1-6,.,TRBV5-1,CASSQGQGNSPLHF,TGCGCCAGCAGCCAAGGTCAGGGGAATTCACCCCTCCACTTT
.,TRBJ2-1,.,TRBV24-1,CATSDAPRSRSNEQFF,TGTGCCACCAGTGATGCCCCCAGAAGCAGGAGCAATGAGCAGTTCTTC
TRBD1,TRBJ2-1,.,TRBV19,CASSIRYRGVDEQFF,TGTGCCAGTAGTATTAGGTACAGGGGGGTCGATGAGCAGTTCTTC